This T cell receptor beta chain is from a study of post-analysis software for immune sequencing data. Study-wide results and limits: The study found TRBV5-6, TRBV5-1 and TRBV20-1 among five or six TRBV segments more frequent in patients than controls. F measure grouped same-batch samples tightly together.

This clonotype has a handful of counts. Its specificity is unknown. V lost 7 bases, J lost 7 bases, and 29 bases lay in between. The CDR3 totals 18 residues. The TCR beta cDNA libraries contained unique molecular identifiers. TCRdb reprocessed the PCR reads via MiXCR and lists one record per CDR3 protein. The sample has around 440,000 distinct CDR3 sequences; roughly 46% are singletons. The TCR comes from a girl under 18 with multiple sclerosis. The sequenced sample was blood. The chain is built from TRBV12-3 or TRBV12-4 and TRBJ2-1; a possible D gene is TRBD2 (6 bases). The CDR3 nucleotides are TGTGCCAGCACCCCCGGGACTTTGGTTGGGAATATCCTTAATGAGCAGTTCTTC. Its translation: CASTPGTLVGNILNEQFF.